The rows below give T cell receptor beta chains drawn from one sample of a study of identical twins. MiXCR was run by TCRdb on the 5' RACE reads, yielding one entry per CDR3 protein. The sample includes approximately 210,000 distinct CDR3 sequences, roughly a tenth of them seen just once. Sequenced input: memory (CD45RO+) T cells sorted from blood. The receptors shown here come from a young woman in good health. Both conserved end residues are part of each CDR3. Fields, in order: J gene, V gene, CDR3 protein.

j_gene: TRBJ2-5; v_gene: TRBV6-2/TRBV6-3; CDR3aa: CASRRLANQETQYF
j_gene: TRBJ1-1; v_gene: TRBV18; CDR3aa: CASSPPSHRATEAFF
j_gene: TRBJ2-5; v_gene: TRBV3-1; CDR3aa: CASSWGTDLQETQYF
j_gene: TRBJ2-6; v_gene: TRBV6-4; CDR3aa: CASSAEGDRPLSGANVLTF
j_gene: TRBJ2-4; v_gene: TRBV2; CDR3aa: CASSELAAENIQYF
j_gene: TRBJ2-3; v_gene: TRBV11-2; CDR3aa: CASSQRTGPAFSTQYF
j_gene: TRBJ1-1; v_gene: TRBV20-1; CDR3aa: CSAISTANTEAFF
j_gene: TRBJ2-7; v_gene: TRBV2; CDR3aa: CASSATVYSSYEQYF
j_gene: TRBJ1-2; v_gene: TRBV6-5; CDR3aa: CASSYRDRGPNGYTF
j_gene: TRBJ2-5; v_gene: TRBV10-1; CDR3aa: CASSSPGGTQYF
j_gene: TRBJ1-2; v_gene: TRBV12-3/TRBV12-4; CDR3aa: CASSLWVVSGYTF
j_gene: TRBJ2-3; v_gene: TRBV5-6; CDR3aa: CASSFVDRGTDTQYF
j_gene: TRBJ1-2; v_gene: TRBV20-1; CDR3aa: CSAGTKGSGYGYTF
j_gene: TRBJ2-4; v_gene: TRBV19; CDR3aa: CASSIASTLRGGGLAKNIQYF
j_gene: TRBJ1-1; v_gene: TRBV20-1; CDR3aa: CSASGGHLNTEAFF
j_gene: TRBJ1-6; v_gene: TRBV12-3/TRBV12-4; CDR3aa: CASSYGINSPLHF
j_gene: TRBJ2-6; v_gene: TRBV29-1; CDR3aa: CSVEDRQGFFSGANVLTF
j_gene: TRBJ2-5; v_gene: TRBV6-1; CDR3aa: CASSEWGLRETQYF
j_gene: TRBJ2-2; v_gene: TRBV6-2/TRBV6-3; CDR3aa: CASSYSGSGGELFF
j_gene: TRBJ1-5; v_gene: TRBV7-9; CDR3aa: CASSLAGTRQPQHF
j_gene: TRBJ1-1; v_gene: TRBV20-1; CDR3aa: CSARDVAGTGGEIIEAFF
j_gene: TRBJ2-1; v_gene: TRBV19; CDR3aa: CASSISGVTYNEQFF
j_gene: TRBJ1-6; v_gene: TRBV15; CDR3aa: CATSLDRVYSPLHF
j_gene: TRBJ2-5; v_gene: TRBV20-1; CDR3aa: CSARDPGTAQETQYF
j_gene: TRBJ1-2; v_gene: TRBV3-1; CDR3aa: CASSPQLHYGYTF
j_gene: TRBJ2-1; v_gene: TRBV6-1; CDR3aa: CASSRGWGVSSYNEQFF
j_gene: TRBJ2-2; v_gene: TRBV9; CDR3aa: CASSSRRNTGELFF
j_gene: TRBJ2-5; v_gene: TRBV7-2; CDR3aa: CASTSRPGAWETQYF